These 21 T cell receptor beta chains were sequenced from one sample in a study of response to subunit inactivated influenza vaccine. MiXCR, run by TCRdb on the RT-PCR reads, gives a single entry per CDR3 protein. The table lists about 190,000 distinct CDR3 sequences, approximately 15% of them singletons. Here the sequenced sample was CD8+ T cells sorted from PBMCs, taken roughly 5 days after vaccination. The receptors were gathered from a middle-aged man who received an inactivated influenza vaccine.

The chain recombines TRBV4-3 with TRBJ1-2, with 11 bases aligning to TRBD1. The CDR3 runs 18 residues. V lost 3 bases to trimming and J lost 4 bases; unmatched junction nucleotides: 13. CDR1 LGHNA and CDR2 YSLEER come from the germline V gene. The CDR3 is CASSQSASWTGGFYGYTF. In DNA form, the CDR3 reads TGCGCCAGCAGCCAGAGCGCGTCTTGGACAGGGGGCTTCTATGGCTACACCTTC.

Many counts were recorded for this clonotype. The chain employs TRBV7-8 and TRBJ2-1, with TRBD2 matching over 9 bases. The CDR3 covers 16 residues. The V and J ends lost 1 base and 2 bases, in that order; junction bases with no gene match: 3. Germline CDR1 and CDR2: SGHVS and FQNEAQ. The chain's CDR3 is CASSLGSGGTYNEQFF. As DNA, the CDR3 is TGTGCCAGCAGCTTAGGTAGCGGGGGCACCTACAATGAGCAGTTCTTC.

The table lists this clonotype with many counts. Here the CDR3 DNA reads TGTGCCAGCAGTTACCGGCGCCTCTATGGCTACACCTTC. As protein: CASSYRRLYGYTF. This chain links TRBV6-2 or TRBV6-3 with TRBJ1-2; D is uncertain. V was pared by 2 bases and J by 4 bases, with 8 bases between. Per the germline V gene, CDR1 is MNHEY and CDR2 is SVGEGT. The CDR3 extends over 13 amino acids.

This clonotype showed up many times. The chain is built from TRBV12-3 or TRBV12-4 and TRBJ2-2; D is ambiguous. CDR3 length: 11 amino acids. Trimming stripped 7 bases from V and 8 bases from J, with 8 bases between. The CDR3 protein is CASTPGGELFF. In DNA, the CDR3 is TGTGCCAGCACCCCAGGAGGGGAGCTGTTTTTT.

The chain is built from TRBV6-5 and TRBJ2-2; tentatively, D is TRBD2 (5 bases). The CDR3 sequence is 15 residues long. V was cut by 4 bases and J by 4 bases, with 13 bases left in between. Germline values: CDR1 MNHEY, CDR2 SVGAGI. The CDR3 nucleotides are TGTGCCAGCAGTTTTCTCCGGGATTTCACCGGGGAGCTGTTTTTT. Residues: CASSFLRDFTGELFF.

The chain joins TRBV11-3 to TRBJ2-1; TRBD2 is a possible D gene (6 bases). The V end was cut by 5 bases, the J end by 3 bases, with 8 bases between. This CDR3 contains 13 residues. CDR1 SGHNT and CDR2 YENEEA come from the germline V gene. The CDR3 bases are TGTGCCAGCAGCCAGGGACTCTACAATGAGCAGTTCTTC. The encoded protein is CASSQGLYNEQFF.

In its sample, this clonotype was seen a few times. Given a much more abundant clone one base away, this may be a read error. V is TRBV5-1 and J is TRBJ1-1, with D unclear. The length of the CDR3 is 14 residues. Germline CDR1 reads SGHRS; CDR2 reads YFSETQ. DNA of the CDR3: TGCGCCAGCAGGAGGACGGGGATGAACACTGGAGCTTTCTTT. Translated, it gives CASRRTGMNTGAFF. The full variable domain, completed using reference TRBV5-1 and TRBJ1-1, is KAGVTQTPRYLIKTRGQQVTLSCSPISGHRSVSWYQQTPGQGLQFLFEYFSETQRNKGNFPGRFSGRQFSNSRSEMNVSTLELGDSALYLCASRRTGMNTGAFFGQGTRLTVV.

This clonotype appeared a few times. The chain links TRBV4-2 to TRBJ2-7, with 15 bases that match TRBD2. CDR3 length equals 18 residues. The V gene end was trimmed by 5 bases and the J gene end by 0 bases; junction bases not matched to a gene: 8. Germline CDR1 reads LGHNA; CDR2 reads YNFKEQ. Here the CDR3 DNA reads TGTGCCAGCAGCTATCGGACTAGCGGGGGGGTAAACTCCTACGAGCAGTACTTC. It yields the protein CASSYRTSGGVNSYEQYF.

The CDR3 DNA is TGCGCCAGCAGCCATGGATGGCTAGCGGGGGCTCTGGACGAGCAGTACTTC. Translated, it gives CASSHGWLAGALDEQYF. The rearrangement links TRBV5-1 to TRBJ2-7, with TRBD2 identical over 10 bases. Trimming at V came to 4 bases and at J to 5 bases, leaving 15 bases not matched to a gene. Germline lookup yields CDR1 SGHRS and CDR2 YFSETQ. The CDR3 spans 17 residues.

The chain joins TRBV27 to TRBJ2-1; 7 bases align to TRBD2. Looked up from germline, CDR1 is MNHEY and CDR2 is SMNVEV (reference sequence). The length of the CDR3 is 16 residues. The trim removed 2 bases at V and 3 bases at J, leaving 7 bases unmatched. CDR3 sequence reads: CASSLKAGEFYNEQFF. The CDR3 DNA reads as TGTGCCAGCAGTTTAAAGGCGGGAGAATTCTACAATGAGCAGTTCTTC.

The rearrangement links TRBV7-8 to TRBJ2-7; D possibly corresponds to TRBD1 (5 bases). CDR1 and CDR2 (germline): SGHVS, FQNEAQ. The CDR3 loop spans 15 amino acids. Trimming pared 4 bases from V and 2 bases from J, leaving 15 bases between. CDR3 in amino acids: CASSYSIGAAYEQYF. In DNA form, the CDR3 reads TGTGCCAGCAGCTATTCTATAGGGGCGGCCTACGAGCAGTACTTC.

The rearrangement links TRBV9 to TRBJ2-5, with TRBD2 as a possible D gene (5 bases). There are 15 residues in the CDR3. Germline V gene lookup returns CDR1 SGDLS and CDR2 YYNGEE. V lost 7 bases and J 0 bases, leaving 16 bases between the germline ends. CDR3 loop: CASSSTDYHQETQYF. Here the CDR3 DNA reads TGTGCCAGCTCTAGTACAGACTATCACCAAGAGACCCAGTACTTC.

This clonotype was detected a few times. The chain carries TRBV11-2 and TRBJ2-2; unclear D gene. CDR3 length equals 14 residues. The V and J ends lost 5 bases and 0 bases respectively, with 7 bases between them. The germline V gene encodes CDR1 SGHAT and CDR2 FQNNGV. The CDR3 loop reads CASSITPNTGELFF. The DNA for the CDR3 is TGTGCCAGCAGCATAACCCCGAACACCGGGGAGCTGTTTTTT.

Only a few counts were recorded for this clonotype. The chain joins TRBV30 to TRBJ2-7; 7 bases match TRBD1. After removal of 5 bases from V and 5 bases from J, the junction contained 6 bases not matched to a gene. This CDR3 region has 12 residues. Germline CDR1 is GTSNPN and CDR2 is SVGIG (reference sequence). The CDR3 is CAWGTVFHEQYF. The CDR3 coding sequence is TGTGCCTGGGGGACAGTTTTCCACGAGCAGTACTTC.

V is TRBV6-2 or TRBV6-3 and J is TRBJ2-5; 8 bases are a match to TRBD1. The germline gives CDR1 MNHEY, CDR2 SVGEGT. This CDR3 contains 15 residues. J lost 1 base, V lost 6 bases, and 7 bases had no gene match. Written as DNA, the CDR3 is TGTGCCAGCAGGGAGGGGACAGGCCCCCAAGAGACCCAGTACTTC. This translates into CASREGTGPQETQYF.

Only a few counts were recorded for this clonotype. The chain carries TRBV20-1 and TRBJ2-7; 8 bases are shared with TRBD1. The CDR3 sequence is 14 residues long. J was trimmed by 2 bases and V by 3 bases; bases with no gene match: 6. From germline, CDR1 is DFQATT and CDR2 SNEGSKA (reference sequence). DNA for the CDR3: TGCAGTGCTAGTTCAGGGGGCTGGACCTACGAGCAGTACTTC. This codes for CSASSGGWTYEQYF.

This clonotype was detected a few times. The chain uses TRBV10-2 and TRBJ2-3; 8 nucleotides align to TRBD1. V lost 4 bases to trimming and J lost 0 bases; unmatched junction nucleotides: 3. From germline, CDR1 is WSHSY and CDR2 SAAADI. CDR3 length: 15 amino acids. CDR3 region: CASSVTGVSTDTQYF. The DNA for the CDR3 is TGCGCCAGCAGTGTGACAGGGGTTAGCACAGATACGCAGTATTTT.

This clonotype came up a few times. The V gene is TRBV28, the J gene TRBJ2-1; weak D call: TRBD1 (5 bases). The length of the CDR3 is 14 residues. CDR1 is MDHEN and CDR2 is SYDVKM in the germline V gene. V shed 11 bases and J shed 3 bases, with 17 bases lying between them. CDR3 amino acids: CACDQGFLYNEQFF. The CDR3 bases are TGTGCCTGTGATCAGGGATTTCTCTACAATGAGCAGTTCTTC.

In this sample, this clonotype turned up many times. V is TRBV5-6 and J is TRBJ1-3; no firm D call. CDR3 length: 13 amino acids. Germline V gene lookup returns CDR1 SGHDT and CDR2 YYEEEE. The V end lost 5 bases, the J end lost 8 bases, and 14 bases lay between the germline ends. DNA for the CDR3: TGTGCCAGCAGTGAAAATCCCTGGGACACCATATATTTT. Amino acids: CASSENPWDTIYF.

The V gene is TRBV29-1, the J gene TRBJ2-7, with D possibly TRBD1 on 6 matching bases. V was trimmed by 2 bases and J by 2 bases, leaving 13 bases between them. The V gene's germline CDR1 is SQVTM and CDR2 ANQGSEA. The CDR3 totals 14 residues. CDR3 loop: CSVERVEGAYEQYF. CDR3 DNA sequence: TGCAGCGTTGAAAGGGTTGAGGGGGCCTACGAGCAGTACTTC.

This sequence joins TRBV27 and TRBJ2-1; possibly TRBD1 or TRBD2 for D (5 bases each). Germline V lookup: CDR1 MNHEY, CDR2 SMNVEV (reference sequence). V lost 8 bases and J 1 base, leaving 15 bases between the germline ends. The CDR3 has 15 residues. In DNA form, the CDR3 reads TGTGCCAGCGCAATCCTTGGGGGTTCCTACAATGAGCAGTTCTTC. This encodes CASAILGGSYNEQFF.